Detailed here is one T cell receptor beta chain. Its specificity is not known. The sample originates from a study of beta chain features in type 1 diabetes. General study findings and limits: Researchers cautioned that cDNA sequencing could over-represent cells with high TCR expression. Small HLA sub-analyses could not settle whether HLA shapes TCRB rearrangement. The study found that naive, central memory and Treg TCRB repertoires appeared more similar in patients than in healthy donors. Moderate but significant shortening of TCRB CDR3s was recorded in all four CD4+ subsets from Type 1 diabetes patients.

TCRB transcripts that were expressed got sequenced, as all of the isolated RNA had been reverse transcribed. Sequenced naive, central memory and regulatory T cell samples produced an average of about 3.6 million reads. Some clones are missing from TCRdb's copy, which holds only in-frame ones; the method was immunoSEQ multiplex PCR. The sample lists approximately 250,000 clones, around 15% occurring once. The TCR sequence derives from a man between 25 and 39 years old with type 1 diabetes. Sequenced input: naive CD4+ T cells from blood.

CDR3 nucleotide sequence: TGTGCCAGCAGCCCGACCGGGACAGGGATTATTGGGACCCAGTACTTC. It specifies CASSPTGTGIIGTQYF. J is TRBJ2-5 and V is TRBV7-9; 9 positions match TRBD1. Germline V gene data show CDR1 as SEHNR and CDR2 as FQNEAQ (reference sequence). Trimming removed 5 bases from V and 7 bases from J; junction bases left unmatched: 14. This CDR3 comprises 16 residues. Filled out from reference TRBV7-9 and TRBJ2-5, the complete variable domain reads DTGVSQNPRHKITKRGQNVTFRCDPISEHNRLYWYRQTLGQGPEFLTYFQNEAQLEKSRLLSDRFSAERPKGSFSTLEIQRTEQGDSAMYLCASSPTGTGIIGTQYFGPGTRLLVL.